This passage covers 9 T cell receptor beta chains from one sample sequenced in a study of T cell responses to AZD1222 COVID-19 vaccine (dated by TCRdb to the early 2020s). Library construction relied on the immunoSEQ multiplex PCR assay. This immuneACCESS table, as held by TCRdb, lists in-frame sequences with V and J called but not all clones. Of the missing ones, under half trace to an unresolved V gene in checked studies; the others have no known cause. Counted in this sample were 130,000 or so clones; more than 85% of them appeared once. Together, the top ten hold about 2.1% of the sample. Explained via the paper, the time point label denotes: about 28 days (+/-7) after the second vaccine dose. The sample was peripheral blood, taken 28 days after the second AZD1222 dose. The source is an adult who received the AZD1222 COVID-19 vaccine.

The V gene is TRBV20-1, the J gene TRBJ1-1; D is uncertain. V lost 3 bases and J 2 bases, leaving 10 bases between the germline ends. The CDR3 is 13 amino acids. Germline V gene data show CDR1 as DFQATT and CDR2 as SNEGSKA (reference sequence). The CDR3 sequence: CSASRQPNTEAFF. CDR3 DNA sequence: TGCAGTGCTAGTAGGCAGCCTAACACTGAAGCTTTCTTT.

The rearrangement joins TRBV3-1 (or the pseudogene TRBV3-2) to TRBJ1-2; D is unresolved. CDR3 size: 14 residues. V lost 0 bases to trimming and J lost 4 bases, with 9 bases between them. Per germline, CDR1 LGHDT and CDR2 YNNKEL (reference sequence). In nucleotides, the CDR3 is TGTGCCAGCAGCCAAGAGTGGGATGGCTATGGCTACACCTTC. This codes for CASSQEWDGYGYTF.

This clone was observed once. CDR3 region: CASETGGKAEAFF. As DNA, the CDR3 is TGTGCCTCCGAGACAGGGGGAAAGGCTGAAGCTTTCTTT. V usage is TRBV10-3 and J usage is TRBJ1-1, with 9 bases matching TRBD1. This CDR3 region has 13 residues. CDR1 ENHRY and CDR2 SYGVKD come from the germline V gene. V lost 11 bases to trimming and J lost 6 bases; unmatched junction nucleotides: 10.

This chain joins TRBV5-1 and TRBJ2-1, with 10 nucleotides matching TRBD2. V gave up 4 bases and J gave up 4 bases; unmatched junction bases: 8. The CDR3 loop spans 16 amino acids. CDR1 is SGHRS and CDR2 is YFSETQ in the germline V gene. CDR3 sequence: CASSPTAGGSYNEQFF. CDR3 nucleotides: TGCGCCAGCAGCCCGACAGCGGGAGGGTCTTACAATGAGCAGTTCTTC.

CDR3 sequence (DNA): TGTGCCAGCAGTGAAGGGCGGCAGTGGGATGGCTACACCTTC. Translated, it gives CASSEGRQWDGYTF. The rearrangement links TRBV6-1 to TRBJ1-2; D uncertain. CDR3 size: 14 residues. Germline assignment: CDR1 MNHNS and CDR2 SASEGT. V lost 1 base and J 6 bases, leaving 12 bases between the germline ends.

The rearrangement joins TRBV2 to TRBJ1-2; D unresolved. Germline values: CDR1 SNHLY, CDR2 FYNNEI. The CDR3 covers 13 residues. Deletions cut 7 bases from V and 0 bases from J, with 9 bases between. The DNA for the CDR3 is TGTGCCAGCAATGGCCTTTCTAACTATGGCTACACCTTC. It yields the protein CASNGLSNYGYTF.

This clone was detected only once. Here the CDR3 reads CASSPGLAGYNEQFF. CDR3 in DNA: TGCGCCAGCAGCCCTGGACTAGCGGGGTACAATGAGCAGTTCTTC. V is TRBV5-1 and J is TRBJ2-1; TRBD2 matches at 12 bases. The V and J ends lost 4 bases and 4 bases, in that order; junction bases with no gene match: 3. Germline V CDR1 and CDR2: SGHRS, YFSETQ. This CDR3 spans 15 amino acids.

The genes are TRBV19 and TRBJ2-5; D is perhaps TRBD2 (5 bases). The V gene's germline CDR1 is LNHDA and CDR2 SQIVND (reference sequence). Trimming stripped 5 bases from V and 4 bases from J, with 14 bases between. This CDR3 is 14 amino acids long. The CDR3 region is CASSDGSAGETQYF. The CDR3 DNA sequence: TGTGCCAGTAGTGATGGTAGCGCGGGAGAGACCCAGTACTTC.

The chain is built from TRBV7-6 and TRBJ1-6; D is unclear. The CDR3 contains 15 residues. Germline V CDR1 and CDR2: SGHVS, FNYEAQ. Trimming removed 5 bases from V and 8 bases from J, with 16 bases in between. In DNA, the CDR3 is TGTGCCAGCAGCGCCTCCACGGGGTCGCATTCACCCCTCCACTTT. Residues: CASSASTGSHSPLHF.